This T cell receptor beta chain emerged from a study of blood T cell repertoires in COVID-19. Looking at the study overall: PBMCs, B-cell-depleted T cells, or T cells provided the cDNA or gDNA that made up the material.

V shed 5 bases and J shed 3 bases, with 8 bases lying between them. The length of the CDR3 is 13 residues. In germline, CDR1 is LNHDA, CDR2 SQIVND (reference sequence). Only in-frame clones appear in the TCRdb table, and some are missing; sequencing was by immunoSEQ multiplex PCR. Of under 250,000 clones in the sample, 85% to 90% were seen once. Material: peripheral blood. The sequence came from a woman between 55 and 75 years old with acute or convalescent COVID-19. The chain uses TRBV19 and TRBJ1-5; TRBD1 is a possible D gene (6 bases). The CDR3 region is CASSGQNNQPQHF. Here the CDR3 DNA reads TGTGCCAGTAGTGGACAGAACAATCAGCCCCAGCATTTT.